This passage covers 13 T cell receptor beta chains from one sample sequenced in a study of blood T cell repertoires in COVID-19. Using immunoSEQ multiplex PCR, the repertoire was profiled, and TCRdb retains in-frame clones only, with some absent. Among over 250,000 clones, around 87% were seen once, and the ten largest hold under 5.5%. The sample taken for sequencing was PBMCs or T cells enriched from blood (not recorded which). Receptor source: a woman in her thirties who had recovered from COVID-19.

This clone was detected only a few times. The chain uses TRBV30 and TRBJ2-5; TRBD2 is a possible D gene (6 bases). V gave up 2 bases and J gave up 4 bases, with 8 bases separating them. The CDR3 runs to 12 residues. The V gene's germline CDR1 is GTSNPN and CDR2 SVGIG (reference sequence). This CDR3 reads CAWSLGGETQYF. In nucleotides, the CDR3 is TGTGCCTGGAGTCTCGGGGGAGAGACCCAGTACTTC.

The V call is TRBV5-6, the J call TRBJ2-2, with 10 bases that match TRBD2. Germline V gives CDR1 SGHDT, CDR2 YYEEEE. After removal of 1 base from V and 4 bases from J, the junction contained 7 bases not matched to a gene. The CDR3 totals 17 residues. CDR3: CASSLFSGGPGTGELFF. The CDR3 coding sequence is TGTGCCAGCAGCTTGTTTAGCGGGGGGCCGGGCACCGGGGAGCTGTTTTTT.

The chain uses TRBV28 and TRBJ1-5; TRBD1 agrees at 8 bases. Germline V lookup: CDR1 MDHEN, CDR2 SYDVKM. The junction had 8 bases not matched to a gene; V was cut back by 2 bases and J by 2 bases. The CDR3 has 17 amino acids. CDR3 nucleotides: TGTGCCAGCAGTTTACCTACCGACAGGGGCGGCAATCAGCCCCAGCATTTT. It codes for CASSLPTDRGGNQPQHF. Combining the CDR3 with reference TRBV28 and TRBJ1-5 gives the whole variable domain DVKVTQSSRYLVKRTGEKVFLECVQDMDHENMFWYRQDPGLGLRLIYFSYDVKMKEKGDIPEGYSVSREKKERFSLILESASTNQTSMYLCASSLPTDRGGNQPQHFGDGTRLSIL.

The chain's CDR3 is CSVGDRANEKLFF. DNA of the CDR3: TGCAGCGTAGGGGACAGGGCTAATGAAAAACTGTTTTTT. The V gene is TRBV29-1, the J gene TRBJ1-4, with TRBD1 matching over 9 bases. V lost 6 bases to trimming and J lost 3 bases; unmatched junction nucleotides: 2. CDR1 is SQVTM and CDR2 is ANQGSEA in the germline V gene. The CDR3 has 13 amino acids.

The chain combines TRBV3-1 (or the pseudogene TRBV3-2) with TRBJ1-1; TRBD1 matches 9 bases. V lost 5 bases and J lost 11; bases outside the gene matches: 9. The germline V gene encodes CDR1 LGHDT and CDR2 YNNKEL (reference sequence). The CDR3 is made up of 13 amino acids. In nucleotides, the CDR3 is TGTGCCAGCAGCTTAACAGGGGGCCTCGGGGCTTTCTTT. Protein product: CASSLTGGLGAFF.

The rearrangement uses TRBV15 and TRBJ1-3, with D perhaps matching TRBD1 (5 bases). Trimming shortened V by 0 bases and J by 4 bases, and 10 bases separated the two germline ends. CDR1 LNHNV and CDR2 YYDKDF come from the germline V gene (reference sequence). The CDR3 is made up of 15 amino acids. CDR3 region: CATSRDRAGGNTIYF. DNA of the CDR3: TGTGCCACCAGCAGAGATCGGGCAGGGGGAAACACCATATATTTT.

This chain links TRBV4-3 with TRBJ2-1; D remains unclear. Germline assignment: CDR1 LGHNA and CDR2 YSLEER. Trimming cost V 3 bases and J 10 bases, with 16 bases left between them. CDR3 size: 14 residues. CDR3 DNA: TGCGCCAGCAGCCAGACGACCCCGTCCGGGGAGCAGTTCTTC. Translating gives CASSQTTPSGEQFF.

This chain uses TRBV6-1 with TRBJ2-3, with a possible D match to TRBD1 (5 bases). Trimming cost V 4 bases and J 0 bases, with 14 bases left between them. Per germline, CDR1 MNHNS and CDR2 SASEGT. CDR3 size: 16 residues. The DNA for the CDR3 is TGTGCCAGCAGTGCAAATAGGGGTGAGAGCACAGATACGCAGTATTTT. It specifies CASSANRGESTDTQYF.

The chain links TRBV11-2 to TRBJ2-3, with 13 bases that match TRBD2. The CDR3 contains 16 residues. Trimming at V came to 4 bases and at J to 6 bases, leaving 7 bases not matched to a gene. Germline values: CDR1 SGHAT, CDR2 FQNNGV. The CDR3 reads CASSSWTSGGMDTQYF. The CDR3 nucleotides read TGTGCCAGCAGCTCCTGGACTAGCGGGGGCATGGATACGCAGTATTTT.

The V call is TRBV5-4, the J call TRBJ1-6; the match to TRBD1 covers 10 bases. This CDR3 has 17 amino acids. Germline CDR1 SGHNT, CDR2 YYREEE (reference sequence). After removal of 3 bases from V and 10 bases from J, the junction contained 13 bases not matched to a gene. The CDR3 is CASSSPLTGGFGSPLHF. CDR3 DNA sequence: TGTGCCAGCAGCTCGCCGCTGACAGGGGGCTTTGGGTCACCCCTCCACTTT.

The chain combines TRBV3-1 (or the pseudogene TRBV3-2) with TRBJ2-7; 8 nucleotides match TRBD1. Per germline, CDR1 LGHDT and CDR2 YNNKEL (reference sequence). The CDR3 runs to 14 residues. The V segment lost 1 base and the J segment 7 bases; nucleotides outside the gene matches: 6. The CDR3: CASSQAGGAGEQYF. In DNA form, the CDR3 reads TGTGCCAGCAGCCAAGCAGGGGGCGCGGGGGAGCAGTACTTC.

The CDR3 reads CSASRATILDEQFF. CDR3 DNA: TGCAGTGCTAGTCGAGCAACTATCCTCGATGAGCAGTTCTTC. The chain combines TRBV20-1 with TRBJ2-1, with D unclear. The V gene lost 3 bases and the J gene lost 8 bases, with 17 bases spanning the gap. Germline V gene data show CDR1 as DFQATT and CDR2 as SNEGSKA (reference sequence). The CDR3 has 14 amino acids.

This clone was counted a few times. The same CDR3 can be traced to other DNA sequences in this sample. This rearrangement joins TRBV9 to TRBJ2-3; the D gene is possibly TRBD2 (6 bases). Trimming took off 0 bases at V and 1 base at J, with 12 bases between the two ends. The germline V gene has CDR1 SGDLS and CDR2 YYNGEE. The CDR3 extends over 16 amino acids. The CDR3 nucleotides read TGTGCCAGCAGCGTAGGGGACTGGCGGGGCACAGATACGCAGTATTTT. Amino acid sequence: CASSVGDWRGTDTQYF.